This T cell receptor beta chain is from a study of CD8 T cells in Susac syndrome. RNA amounts of roughly 0.45 to 1 ug underwent reverse transcription with random hexamers. TCRdb ran MiXCR on the immunoSEQ multiplex PCR reads and lists one entry per CDR3 protein. The sample shows around 160,000 distinct CDR3 sequences, around 94% of them seen only once. As regards this clonotype: The antigen is undetermined. The germline gene is not matched at one end of the junction; a read error may be the cause.

Study-level results: The relatively small number of individuals in the TCR sequencing and HLA analysis was acknowledged by the study.

The sample comprised CD4+ T cells from PBMCs. The TCR was taken from a human donor in good health.

CDR3 in amino acids: CASSLVGNQPQHF. In DNA, the CDR3 is TGTGCCAGCAGTTTAGTAGGGAACCAGCCCCAGCATTTT. The rearrangement joins TRBV7-2 to TRBJ1-5; D remains unclear. The CDR3 contains 13 residues. The germline CDR1 and CDR2 sequences are SGHTA and FQGNSA. The complete variable domain, with remaining parts taken from reference TRBV7-2 and TRBJ1-5, reads GAGVSQSPSNKVTEKGKDVELRCDPISGHTALYWYRQSLGQGLEFLIYFQGNSAPDKSGLPSDRFSAERTGGSVSTLTIQRTQQEDSAVYLCASSLVGNQPQHFGDGTRLSIL.